The 27 T cell receptor beta chains reported below all come from one sample, sequenced in a study of cytomegalovirus exposure and HLA in healthy donors. In the PCR, 60 Vbeta and 13 Jbeta primers were used. TCRdb's table, derived via immunoSEQ multiplex PCR, lists solely in-frame clones and lacks some. The table records about 95,000 clones, around 79% of them present only once. Sequenced sample: PBMCs. These receptors originate from a woman aged 40 to 55 in good health and CMV-seronegative.

This clone showed up just a few times. J is TRBJ2-7 and V is TRBV7-9; 9 bases map to TRBD2. CDR3 size: 16 residues. With 5 bases clipped from V and 3 bases from J, the junction kept 11 bases outside the gene matches. Germline CDR1 SEHNR, CDR2 FQNEAQ (reference sequence). CDR3 sequence: CASSPSWSGGYYEQYF. DNA of the CDR3: TGTGCCAGCAGCCCCTCCTGGAGCGGGGGGTACTACGAGCAGTACTTC.

The chain uses TRBV7-2 and TRBJ1-4; D is perhaps TRBD1 (5 bases). Germline loops: CDR1 SGHTA, CDR2 FQGNSA. Trimming stripped 6 bases from V and 6 bases from J, with 11 bases between. This CDR3 has 13 residues. The CDR3 DNA is TGTGCCAGCAGGAGCGGGACTCATGAAAAACTGTTTTTT. Residues: CASRSGTHEKLFF.

The chain has TRBV4-2 and TRBJ2-1, with 15 bases matching TRBD2. Trimming removed 0 bases from V and 7 bases from J; junction bases left unmatched: 10. This CDR3 region has 19 residues. Germline values: CDR1 LGHNA, CDR2 YNFKEQ. The CDR3 nucleotides are TGTGCCAGCAGCCAAGAAGAGGGACTAGCGGGGGGTTATTCGAATGAGCAGTTCTTC. Protein sequence: CASSQEEGLAGGYSNEQFF.

This clone was detected only a few times. The chain couples TRBV9 to TRBJ2-2, with D possibly being TRBD2 (5 bases). CDR1 is SGDLS, CDR2 YYNGEE, per germline. V was pared by 4 bases and J by 2 bases, with 9 bases between. This CDR3 is built from 14 residues. CDR3 residues: CASSTSGNTGELFF. As DNA, the CDR3 is TGTGCCAGCAGCACCAGCGGTAACACCGGGGAGCTGTTTTTT.

In DNA, the CDR3 is TGCGCCAGCAGCCAAGATCGTCAGGGAGGTATAAGGAATACGCAGTATTTT. Translating gives CASSQDRQGGIRNTQYF. V gene TRBV4-3 combines with J gene TRBJ2-3; perhaps TRBD2 as D (6 bases). The V gene lost 0 bases and the J gene lost 7 bases, with 20 bases spanning the gap. The CDR3 has 17 amino acids. Germline V gene data show CDR1 as LGHNA and CDR2 as YSLEER.

The V call is TRBV4-3, the J call TRBJ1-2; 7 bases are a match to TRBD1. Germline values: CDR1 LGHNA, CDR2 YSLEER. This CDR3 region has 16 residues. V shed 0 bases, J shed 4 bases, and the junction held 8 bases outside the gene matches. CDR3 DNA sequence: TGCGCCAGCAGCCAAGAGTACAGGGGCCGGGGCTATGGCTACACCTTC. Translated, it gives CASSQEYRGRGYGYTF.

The gene calls are TRBV27 and TRBJ1-1; D is ambiguous. Germline V gene sequence: CDR1 MNHEY, CDR2 SMNVEV (reference sequence). The CDR3 covers 13 residues. The ends were cut back, 4 bases at V and 8 bases at J, with 14 bases in the middle. CDR3 amino acids: CASSSSVATEAFF. The DNA for the CDR3 is TGTGCCAGCAGTTCATCTGTAGCGACCGAAGCTTTCTTT.

The CDR3 bases are TGTGCCAGCAGCGAGGGACAGGGCCTTTTCTACGAGCAGTACTTC. As protein: CASSEGQGLFYEQYF. This chain uses TRBV7-8 with TRBJ2-7; 9 bases fit TRBD1. J was trimmed by 3 bases and V by 5 bases; bases with no gene match: 8. The CDR3 consists of 15 residues. Germline CDR1 reads SGHVS; CDR2 reads FQNEAQ.

This chain uses TRBV11-2 with TRBJ2-7, with unresolved D. V was shortened by 1 base and J by 1 base, with 2 bases between the two germline ends. The germline V gene encodes CDR1 SGHAT and CDR2 FQNNGV. The CDR3 has 12 amino acids. The CDR3 here is CASSLASYEQYF. CDR3 nucleotides: TGTGCCAGCAGCTTAGCTTCCTACGAGCAGTACTTC.

V is TRBV6-1 and J is TRBJ2-5, with 8 bases aligning to TRBD2. This CDR3 has 17 residues. Germline values: CDR1 MNHNS, CDR2 SASEGT. V was pared by 4 bases and J by 6 bases, with 16 bases of the junction left unmatched. The CDR3 region has the DNA TGTGCCAGCAGTGGAGGGCGGGGGGAATTTGCTAGAAAGACCCAGTACTTC. Encoded protein: CASSGGRGEFARKTQYF.

The chain has TRBV7-6 and TRBJ1-4; possible D gene TRBD1, 5 bases. CDR3 size: 14 residues. In germline, CDR1 is SGHVS, CDR2 FNYEAQ. Trimming removed 2 bases at V and 6 bases at J, with 10 bases between. CDR3 residues: CASSLSFRDEKLFF. In nucleotides, the CDR3 is TGTGCCAGCAGCTTAAGTTTCAGGGATGAAAAACTGTTTTTT.

This clone was detected only a few times. V is TRBV4-3 and J is TRBJ2-3, with 14 nucleotides matching TRBD2. Germline V gives CDR1 LGHNA, CDR2 YSLEER. Trimming took 2 bases from V and 6 from J; bases not matched to a gene: 4. The CDR3 is 16 residues long. The chain's CDR3 is CASSQQTSGGADTQYF. The DNA for the CDR3 is TGCGCCAGCAGCCAACAGACTAGCGGGGGGGCGGATACGCAGTATTTT.

This rearrangement joins TRBV11-2 to TRBJ2-3; 8 nucleotides align to TRBD2. Per the germline V gene, CDR1 is SGHAT and CDR2 is FQNNGV. The CDR3 totals 16 residues. V dropped 3 bases and J dropped 2; count of bases not matched to a gene: 7. The CDR3 reads CASSLGSGVNTDTQYF. The CDR3, as DNA: TGTGCCAGCAGCTTGGGTAGCGGGGTCAACACAGATACGCAGTATTTT.

The chain employs TRBV6-4 and TRBJ2-1; 9 nucleotides line up with TRBD2. From germline, CDR1 is MRHNA and CDR2 SNTAGT. V was clipped by 5 bases and J by 9 bases; unmatched bases: 8. The CDR3 covers 14 residues. The CDR3 loop is CASSRERGEGEQFF. The CDR3, as DNA: TGTGCCAGCAGTCGCGAGCGGGGGGAGGGTGAGCAGTTCTTC.

The chain carries TRBV7-2 and TRBJ1-2; TRBD1 is a possible D gene (6 bases). The CDR3 has 15 residues. The germline V gene encodes CDR1 SGHTA and CDR2 FQGNSA. V lost 7 bases and J lost 3, with 18 bases in between. The CDR3 loop is CASTNGPRGDYGYTF. The CDR3 bases are TGTGCCAGCACCAACGGACCCAGGGGTGACTATGGCTACACCTTC.

This chain joins TRBV5-1 and TRBJ2-5, with TRBD2 matching over 9 bases. Per germline, CDR1 SGHRS and CDR2 YFSETQ. Losses at the gene ends were 0 bases for V and 5 bases for J; bases not matched to a gene: 2. The CDR3 has 14 residues. The CDR3 coding sequence is TGCGCCAGCAGCTTGGCTAGCGGGGAGGAGACCCAGTACTTC. Its translation is CASSLASGEETQYF.

This sequence joins TRBV6-5 and TRBJ2-4, with no clear D. Trimming took 8 bases from V and 0 from J, leaving 11 bases between them. CDR1 and CDR2 from the germline V gene are MNHEY and SVGAGI. The CDR3 extends over 14 amino acids. CDR3 loop: CASWPDLAKNIQYF. CDR3 nucleotides: TGTGCCAGCTGGCCAGATCTAGCCAAAAACATTCAGTACTTC.

This clone was seen just once. This rearrangement joins TRBV7-2 to TRBJ2-1, with TRBD2 matching over 9 bases. The CDR3 is made up of 16 amino acids. Germline lookup yields CDR1 SGHTA and CDR2 FQGNSA. V dropped 2 bases and J dropped 8; count of bases not matched to a gene: 10. The CDR3 region is CASSLWERGADYEQFF. Written as DNA, the CDR3 is TGTGCCAGCAGCTTATGGGAGCGGGGGGCAGACTATGAGCAGTTCTTC.

V usage is TRBV18 and J usage is TRBJ2-5; D might be TRBD1 (6 bases). The CDR3 is 14 amino acids. V dropped 6 bases and J dropped 5 bases, with 16 bases sitting between them. Looked up from germline, CDR1 is KGHSH and CDR2 is LQKENI. The CDR3 here is CASSSGVFRETQYF. The DNA of the CDR3 is TGTGCCAGCTCGTCAGGGGTATTCAGGGAGACCCAGTACTTC.

The rearrangement joins TRBV4-1 to TRBJ1-2; 7 bases agree with TRBD1. The CDR3 is made up of 14 amino acids. V dropped 6 bases and J dropped 4; count of bases not matched to a gene: 8. Germline loops: CDR1 MGHRA, CDR2 YSYEKL. Written as DNA, the CDR3 is TGCGCCAGCAGAGGCACAGGGGCCTCCTATGGCTACACCTTC. Its translation: CASRGTGASYGYTF.

V usage is TRBV7-2 and J usage is TRBJ1-3, with D hard to call. This CDR3 spans 16 amino acids. V gave up 0 bases and J gave up 0 bases, with 9 bases separating them. The germline V gene encodes CDR1 SGHTA and CDR2 FQGNSA. The CDR3 protein is CASSLALGLSGNTIYF. The DNA for the CDR3 is TGTGCCAGCAGCTTAGCGCTTGGCCTCTCTGGAAACACCATATATTTT. The whole variable domain, filled in from reference TRBV7-2 and TRBJ1-3, reads GAGVSQSPSNKVTEKGKDVELRCDPISGHTALYWYRQSLGQGLEFLIYFQGNSAPDKSGLPSDRFSAERTGGSVSTLTIQRTQQEDSAVYLCASSLALGLSGNTIYFGEGSWLTVV.

The J gene is TRBJ1-1, the V gene TRBV29-1; the D is unclear. Germline V gene lookup returns CDR1 SQVTM and CDR2 ANQGSEA. This CDR3 spans 13 amino acids. Trimming took off 6 bases at V and 4 bases at J, with 15 bases between the two ends. Here the CDR3 reads CSVAQRLATEAFF. The CDR3 DNA is TGCAGCGTGGCCCAACGACTGGCCACTGAAGCTTTCTTT.

The chain employs TRBV19 and TRBJ1-5; D possibly corresponds to TRBD1 (5 bases). Germline CDR1 and CDR2: LNHDA and SQIVND (reference sequence). There are 16 residues in the CDR3. Trimming removed 7 bases from V and 1 base from J, with 17 bases in between. The CDR3 DNA reads as TGTGCCAGTACCCACCAGGGAATGGACAGCAATCAGCCCCAGCATTTT. Translating gives CASTHQGMDSNQPQHF.

The rearrangement uses TRBV6-5 and TRBJ1-1; 8 nucleotides line up with TRBD1. The CDR3 totals 14 residues. CDR1 and CDR2 (germline): MNHEY, SVGAGI. V lost 7 bases, J lost 4 bases, and 8 bases stayed unmatched. The CDR3 DNA follows: TGTGCCAGCACCGACGGACAGGGTCGCACTGAAGCTTTCTTT. Protein product: CASTDGQGRTEAFF.

The chain employs TRBV6-1 and TRBJ2-5; the match to TRBD2 covers 9 bases. Losses at the gene ends were 6 bases for V and 11 bases for J; bases not matched to a gene: 10. Germline V CDR1 and CDR2: MNHNS, SASEGT. This CDR3 comprises 13 residues. The CDR3 DNA reads TGTGCCAGCAGGAAGCGGGGGGTACTGGAGCAGTACTTC. This sequence encodes CASRKRGVLEQYF.

In nucleotides, the CDR3 is TGCGCCAGCAGCCTTCGCTCTAGCGGGGGGTCCGTGGAGCAGTACTTC. Translated: CASSLRSSGGSVEQYF. The rearrangement links TRBV5-1 to TRBJ2-7; 11 nucleotides match TRBD2. The CDR3 is made up of 16 amino acids. The trim removed 4 bases at V and 7 bases at J, leaving 13 bases unmatched. Germline CDR1 SGHRS, CDR2 YFSETQ.

The rearrangement links TRBV5-1 to TRBJ1-1; maybe TRBD1 (6 bases). The V gene's germline CDR1 is SGHRS and CDR2 YFSETQ. V dropped 4 bases and J dropped 11 bases, with 12 bases sitting between them. The CDR3 extends over 11 amino acids. The CDR3 region has the DNA TGCGCCAGCAGCCAAGACAGGCTCGCTTTCTTT. Its protein is CASSQDRLAFF.